The clone carrying this T cell receptor beta chain was detected only once. The sample is drawn from a study of blood T cell repertoires in COVID-19. The overall study: COVID-19 samples collected from the United States, Italy and Spain covered acute and convalescent phases.

Looked up from germline, CDR1 is SNHLY and CDR2 is FYNNEI. This CDR3 comprises 15 residues. V lost 7 bases to trimming and J lost 4 bases, with 16 bases between them. Only in-frame clones appear in the TCRdb table, and some are missing; sequencing was by immunoSEQ multiplex PCR. The sample gives roughly 150,000 clones, 80% to 90% of which show up once; more than 6.5% is in the top ten. This sequence originates from a woman aged 60-75 years with COVID-19, enrolled during active disease. Sequencing was performed on peripheral blood. The J gene is TRBJ2-2, the V gene TRBV2; perhaps TRBD2 as D (6 bases). The DNA of the CDR3 is TGTGCCAGCACTCGTCTCGGAGGGTCCACCGGGGAGCTGTTTTTT. Translated: CASTRLGGSTGELFF.